This TCR beta chain was found in a study of OX40 agonist ivuxolimab in advanced cancers. Across the study: Melanoma, hepatocellular carcinoma, head and neck or renal cell cancer occurred in dose-escalation patients. Participants averaged around 60 years of age (range roughly 23 to 90) and were about 85% male. Partial response was recorded in three patients: one hepatocellular carcinoma and two cutaneous melanoma cases.

Profiled with immunoSEQ multiplex PCR; TCRdb holds only in-frame clones, not every one. The data contain approximately 70,000 clones, more than 60% of them singletons. Germline V gene lookup returns CDR1 SGHNT and CDR2 YYREEE (reference sequence). The length of the CDR3 is 12 residues. V shed 7 bases and J shed 5 bases, with 12 bases lying between them. On cycle 4 day 1 and cycle 7 day 1, as well as at baseline, blood was sampled. The origin of this receptor is an adult with an advanced solid tumor such as melanoma, head and neck, liver or kidney cancer. Sequences were derived from CD4+ or CD8+ T cells sorted from blood, sampled in a trial of the OX40 agonist ivuxolimab. This chain links TRBV5-4 with TRBJ2-5, with D possibly TRBD2 on 6 matching bases. CDR3 bases: TGTGCCAGCGGACGCAGCGGGGAGACCCAGTACTTC. Its protein is CASGRSGETQYF. The full variable domain, with the rest looked up from reference TRBV5-4 and TRBJ2-5, is ETGVTQSPTHLIKTRGQQVTLRCSSQSGHNTVSWYQQALGQGPQFIFQYYREEENGRGNFPPRFSGLQFPNYSSELNVNALELDDSALYLCASGRSGETQYFGPGTRLLVL.